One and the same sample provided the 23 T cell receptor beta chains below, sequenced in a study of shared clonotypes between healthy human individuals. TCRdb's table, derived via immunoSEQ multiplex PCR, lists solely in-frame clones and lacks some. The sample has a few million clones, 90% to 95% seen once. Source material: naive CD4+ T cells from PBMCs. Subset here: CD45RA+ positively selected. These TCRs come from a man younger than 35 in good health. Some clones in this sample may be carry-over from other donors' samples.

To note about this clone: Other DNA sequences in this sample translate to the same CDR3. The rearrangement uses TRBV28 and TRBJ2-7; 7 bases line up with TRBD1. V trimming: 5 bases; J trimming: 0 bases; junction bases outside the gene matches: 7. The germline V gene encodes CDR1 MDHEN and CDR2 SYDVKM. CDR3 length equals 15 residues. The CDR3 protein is CASSPGTVFSYEQYF. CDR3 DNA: TGTGCCAGCAGTCCCGGGACAGTCTTCTCCTACGAGCAGTACTTC.

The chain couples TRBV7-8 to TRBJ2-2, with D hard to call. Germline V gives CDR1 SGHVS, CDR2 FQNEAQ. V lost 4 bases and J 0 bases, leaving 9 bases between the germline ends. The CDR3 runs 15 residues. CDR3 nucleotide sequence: TGTGCCAGCAGCTCTAGAAGGTCGAACACCGGGGAGCTGTTTTTT. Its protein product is CASSSRRSNTGELFF.

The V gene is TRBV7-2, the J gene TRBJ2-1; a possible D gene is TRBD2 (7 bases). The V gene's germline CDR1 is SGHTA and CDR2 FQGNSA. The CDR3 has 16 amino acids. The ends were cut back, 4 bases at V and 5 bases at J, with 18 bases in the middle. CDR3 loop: CASSSPIGGTNNEQFF. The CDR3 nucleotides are TGTGCCAGCAGCTCCCCTATCGGGGGGACAAACAATGAGCAGTTCTTC.

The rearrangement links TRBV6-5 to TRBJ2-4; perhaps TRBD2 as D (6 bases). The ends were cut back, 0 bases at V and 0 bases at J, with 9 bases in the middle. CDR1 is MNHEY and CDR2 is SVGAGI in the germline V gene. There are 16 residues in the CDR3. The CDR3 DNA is TGTGCCAGCAGTTACTCGATGGGACTAGCCAAAAACATTCAGTACTTC. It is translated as CASSYSMGLAKNIQYF.

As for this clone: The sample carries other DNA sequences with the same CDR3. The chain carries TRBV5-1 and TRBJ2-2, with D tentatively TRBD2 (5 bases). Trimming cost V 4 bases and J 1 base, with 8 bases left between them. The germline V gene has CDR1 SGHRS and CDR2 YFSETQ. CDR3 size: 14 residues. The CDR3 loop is CASSLEGNTGELFF. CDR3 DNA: TGCGCCAGCAGCCTCGAGGGGAACACCGGGGAGCTGTTTTTT.

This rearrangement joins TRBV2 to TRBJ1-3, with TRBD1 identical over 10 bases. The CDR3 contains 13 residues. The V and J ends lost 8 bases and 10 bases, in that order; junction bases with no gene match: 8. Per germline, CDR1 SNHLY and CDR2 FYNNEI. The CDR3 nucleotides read TGTGCCAGCGGGACAGGGGTATTTTGGACCATATATTTT. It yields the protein CASGTGVFWTIYF.

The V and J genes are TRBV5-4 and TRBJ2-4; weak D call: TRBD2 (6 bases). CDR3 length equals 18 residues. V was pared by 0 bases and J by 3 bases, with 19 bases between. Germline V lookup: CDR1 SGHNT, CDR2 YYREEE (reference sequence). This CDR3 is CASSLDSGPKFGKNIQYF. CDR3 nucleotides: TGTGCCAGCAGCTTGGACAGCGGGCCGAAATTCGGCAAAAACATTCAGTACTTC.

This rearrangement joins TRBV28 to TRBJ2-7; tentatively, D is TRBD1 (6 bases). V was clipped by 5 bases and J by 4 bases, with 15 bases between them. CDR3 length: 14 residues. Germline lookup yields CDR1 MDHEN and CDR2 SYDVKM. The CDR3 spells CASSTGTPVYEQYF. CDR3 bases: TGTGCCAGCAGTACAGGGACACCAGTTTACGAGCAGTACTTC.

The CDR3 sequence is CASSYFRMMNTEAFF. DNA for the CDR3: TGTGCCAGCAGTTACTTCAGAATGATGAACACTGAAGCTTTCTTT. The chain recombines TRBV6-5 with TRBJ1-1; D remains unclear. Germline CDR1 reads MNHEY; CDR2 reads SVGAGI. This CDR3 region has 15 residues. V was shortened by 1 base and J by 0 bases, with 9 bases between the two germline ends.

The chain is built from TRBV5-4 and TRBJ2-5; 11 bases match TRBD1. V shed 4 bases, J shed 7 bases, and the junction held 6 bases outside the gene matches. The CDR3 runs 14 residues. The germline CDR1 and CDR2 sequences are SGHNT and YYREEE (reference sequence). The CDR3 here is CASSNWGQGGTQYF. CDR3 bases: TGTGCCAGCAGCAACTGGGGACAGGGGGGGACCCAGTACTTC.

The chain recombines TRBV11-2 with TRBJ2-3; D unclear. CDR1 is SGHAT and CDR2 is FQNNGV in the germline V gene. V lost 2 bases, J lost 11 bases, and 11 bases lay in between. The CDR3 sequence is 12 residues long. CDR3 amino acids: CASSLPLGWQYF. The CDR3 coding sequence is TGTGCCAGCAGCTTACCTCTAGGCTGGCAGTATTTT.

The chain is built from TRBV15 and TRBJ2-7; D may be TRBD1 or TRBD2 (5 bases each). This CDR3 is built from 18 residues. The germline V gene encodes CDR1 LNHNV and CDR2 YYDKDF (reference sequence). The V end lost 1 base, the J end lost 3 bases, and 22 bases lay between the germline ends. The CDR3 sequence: CATSRGDVWGPRVYEQYF. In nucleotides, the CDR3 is TGTGCCACCAGCAGAGGAGATGTCTGGGGACCGCGGGTCTACGAGCAGTACTTC.

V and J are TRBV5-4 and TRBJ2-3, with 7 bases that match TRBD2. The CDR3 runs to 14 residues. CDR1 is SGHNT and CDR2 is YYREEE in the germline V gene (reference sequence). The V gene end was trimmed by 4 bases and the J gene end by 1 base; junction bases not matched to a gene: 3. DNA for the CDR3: TGTGCCAGCAGCCAGCGGGATGGCACAGATACGCAGTATTTT. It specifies CASSQRDGTDTQYF.

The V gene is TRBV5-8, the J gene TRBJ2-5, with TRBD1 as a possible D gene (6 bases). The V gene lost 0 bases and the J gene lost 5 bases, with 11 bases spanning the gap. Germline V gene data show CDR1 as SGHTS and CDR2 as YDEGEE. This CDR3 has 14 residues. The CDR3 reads CASSLGQGPETQYF. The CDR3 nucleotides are TGTGCCAGCAGCTTGGGGCAGGGGCCGGAGACCCAGTACTTC.

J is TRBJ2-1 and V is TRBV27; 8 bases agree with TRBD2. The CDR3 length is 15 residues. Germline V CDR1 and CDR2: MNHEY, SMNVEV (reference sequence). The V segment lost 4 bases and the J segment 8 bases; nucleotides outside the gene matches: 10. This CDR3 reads CASSSREGIVHEQFF. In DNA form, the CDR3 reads TGTGCCAGCAGTTCCCGGGAGGGCATTGTCCATGAGCAGTTCTTC.

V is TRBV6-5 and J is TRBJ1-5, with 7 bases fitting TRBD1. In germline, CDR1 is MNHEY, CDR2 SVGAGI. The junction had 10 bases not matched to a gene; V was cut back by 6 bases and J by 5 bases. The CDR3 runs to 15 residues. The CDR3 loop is CASRRDRAAHQPQHF. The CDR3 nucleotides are TGTGCCAGCAGACGCGACAGGGCGGCTCATCAGCCCCAGCATTTT.

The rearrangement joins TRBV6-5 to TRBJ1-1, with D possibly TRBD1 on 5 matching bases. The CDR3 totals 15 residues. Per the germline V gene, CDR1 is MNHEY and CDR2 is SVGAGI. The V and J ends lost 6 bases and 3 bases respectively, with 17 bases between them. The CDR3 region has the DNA TGTGCCAGCAGCCGCGCTCAAGGGGCGGACACTGAAGCTTTCTTT. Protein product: CASSRAQGADTEAFF.

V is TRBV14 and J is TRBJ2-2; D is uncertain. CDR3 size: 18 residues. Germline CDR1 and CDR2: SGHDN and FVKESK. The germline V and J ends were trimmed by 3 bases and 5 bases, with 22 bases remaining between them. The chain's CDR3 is CASSQLSLSRVTTGELFF. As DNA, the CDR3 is TGTGCCAGCAGCCAGCTATCCCTTTCCCGGGTAACTACCGGGGAGCTGTTTTTT.

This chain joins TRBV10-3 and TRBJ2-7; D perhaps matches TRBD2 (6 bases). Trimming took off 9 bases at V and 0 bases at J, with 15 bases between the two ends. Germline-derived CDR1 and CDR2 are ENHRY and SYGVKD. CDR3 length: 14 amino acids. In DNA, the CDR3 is TGTGCCATAAGGAGGGCGGGATTCTCCTACGAGCAGTACTTC. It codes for CAIRRAGFSYEQYF.

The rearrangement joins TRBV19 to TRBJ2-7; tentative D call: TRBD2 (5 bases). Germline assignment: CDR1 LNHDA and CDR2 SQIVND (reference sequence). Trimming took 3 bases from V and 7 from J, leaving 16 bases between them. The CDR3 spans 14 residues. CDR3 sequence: CASSIGQVPGEQYF. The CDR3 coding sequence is TGTGCCAGTAGTATCGGGCAGGTGCCGGGGGAGCAGTACTTC.

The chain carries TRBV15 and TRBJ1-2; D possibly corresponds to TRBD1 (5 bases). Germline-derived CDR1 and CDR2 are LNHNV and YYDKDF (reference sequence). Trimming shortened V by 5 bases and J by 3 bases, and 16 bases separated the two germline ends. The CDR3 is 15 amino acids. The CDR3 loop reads CATSPRGDGYYGYTF. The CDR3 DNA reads TGTGCCACCAGCCCCCGCGGGGACGGCTACTATGGCTACACCTTC. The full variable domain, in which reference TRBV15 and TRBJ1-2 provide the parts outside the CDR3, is DAMVIQNPRYQVTQFGKPVTLSCSQTLNHNVMYWYQQKSSQAPKLLFHYYDKDFNNEADTPDNFQSRRPNTSFCFLDIRSPGLGDTAMYLCATSPRGDGYYGYTFGSGTRLTVV.

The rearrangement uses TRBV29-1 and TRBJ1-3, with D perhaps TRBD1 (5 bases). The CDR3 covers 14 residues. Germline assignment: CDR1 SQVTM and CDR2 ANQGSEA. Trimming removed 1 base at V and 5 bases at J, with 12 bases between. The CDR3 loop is CSVEVRAGRNTIYF. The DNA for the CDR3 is TGCAGCGTTGAAGTAAGGGCAGGGAGAAACACCATATATTTT.

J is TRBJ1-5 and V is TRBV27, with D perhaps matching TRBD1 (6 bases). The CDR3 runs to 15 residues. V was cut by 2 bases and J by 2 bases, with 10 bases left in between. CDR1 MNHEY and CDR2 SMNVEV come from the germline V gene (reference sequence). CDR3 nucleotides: TGTGCCAGCAGTTTAGGAGGGGGAGGCAATCAGCCCCAGCATTTT. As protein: CASSLGGGGNQPQHF.